This T cell receptor (beta chain) was identified during a study of glioma-infiltrating T cells after dendritic cell vaccination. Study summary: Patients received three intradermal dendritic cell vaccine injections at biweekly intervals.

The CDR3 length is 15 residues. Per germline, CDR1 SNHLY and CDR2 FYNNEI. The trim removed 6 bases at V and 5 bases at J, leaving 8 bases unmatched. Up to about 2 ug genomic DNA was used for TCRB CDR3 amplification. Amplification used 60 V beta primers and 13 J beta primers. Method: immunoSEQ multiplex PCR; TCRdb's copy keeps in-frame clones and lacks some. This sample has fewer than 100,000 clones; 70% to 90% occur once, and the top ten carry approximately 14%. Only one count was recorded for this clone. PBMC were collected before vaccination, two weeks after the third vaccination, and at progression.

Sequencing was performed on blood, taken before dendritic cell vaccination. This receptor was identified in a human donor with glioblastoma. The chain links TRBV2 to TRBJ2-7, with 12 positions matching TRBD2. CDR3 DNA: TGTGCCAGCAGGCGACTAGCGGGAGACTTTGACGAGCAGTACTTC. Translating gives CASRRLAGDFDEQYF.